This is a list of T cell receptor beta chains from one sample in a study of early T cells in non-severe SARS-CoV-2 infection. TCRdb reprocessed the 5' RACE reads with MiXCR, giving one entry per CDR3 protein. Here the sample spans under 85,000 distinct CDR3 sequences, roughly 10% being singletons. Sequenced: whole blood. The receptors derive from an adult who was a healthcare worker with PCR-confirmed SARS-CoV-2 infection or an uninfected control (not recorded which). Both conserved end residues are part of each CDR3. The D gene is left open where the match is weak. Some rows have no size entry. The others give once, few or many, or a class for an expanded clone.

cdr3_nt cdr3_aa cdr3_length clone_size j_call v_call d_call
TGTGCCAGCAGCCAAGTGGGCGCGAGGGATGAGACCCAGTACTTC CASSQVGARDETQYF 15 many TRBJ2-5 TRBV4-2 .
TGTGCCAGCAGCCAAGAGGGCCTCGAGACCCAGTACTTC CASSQEGLETQYF 13 many TRBJ2-5 TRBV4-2 .
TGCAGTGCCCCCTCTTCGGGGACAGGAGATAACAATGAGCAGTTCTTC CSAPSSGTGDNNEQFF 16 many TRBJ2-1 TRBV20-1 TRBD1
TGTGCCAGCAAATTTACTCTCGGGGGGGCAAGGTATGAGCAGTTCTTC CASKFTLGGARYEQFF 16 few TRBJ2-1 TRBV6-1 TRBD2
TGTGCCAGCAGCGGGGATAGCAATCAGCCCCAGCATTTT CASSGDSNQPQHF 13 many TRBJ1-5 TRBV9 .
TGTGCCAGCAGCTTTGTAAAGGGGCCAGATACGCAGTATTTT CASSFVKGPDTQYF 14 once TRBJ2-3 TRBV7-3 .
TGTGCCAGCAGCTTAGTTCTCCGGGGGGGCCAAGAGACCCAGTACTTC CASSLVLRGGQETQYF 16 few TRBJ2-5 TRBV7-9 TRBD2
TGTGCCAGCAGCCCCCATCGCCGGGGGGATGAGCAGTTCTTC CASSPHRRGDEQFF 14 . TRBJ2-1 TRBV7-3 TRBD2
TGTGCCAGCGGCCGACTAGCCGATGAGCAGTTCTTC CASGRLADEQFF 12 few TRBJ2-1 TRBV2 TRBD2
TGTGCCATCAAGAGGGGGCCGGGACTAGCTTTCGAGCAGTACTTC CAIKRGPGLAFEQYF 15 many TRBJ2-7 TRBV10-3 TRBD2
TGCAGCGTTGAGAACACAGATACGCAGTATTTT CSVENTDTQYF 11 many TRBJ2-3 TRBV29-1 .
TGTGCCAGCAGTTACACCCGAGATCAGCCCCAGCATTTT CASSYTRDQPQHF 13 many TRBJ1-5 TRBV6-6 .
TGTGCCAGCCAGGACCCGGGTGGGCAGTATTTT CASQDPGGQYF 11 many TRBJ2-3 TRBV2 .
TGTGCCAGCCGACCGACTGGGACTCTAACCGGGGAGCTGTTTTTT CASRPTGTLTGELFF 15 few TRBJ2-2 TRBV7-2 .
TGTGCCAGCTCCCCCGGACAGATCGATACGCAGTATTTT CASSPGQIDTQYF 13 many TRBJ2-3 TRBV18 .
TGTGCCATCAAAGACAGCAGCACAGATACGCAGTATTTT CAIKDSSTDTQYF 13 . TRBJ2-3 TRBV10-3 .
TGCGCCAGCAGCCTGTTATCCCTGAACACCGGGGAGCTGTTTTTT CASSLLSLNTGELFF 15 few TRBJ2-2 TRBV4-1 .
TGTGCCAGCAGCTTAAGAGAATACAATGAGCAGTTCTTC CASSLREYNEQFF 13 . TRBJ2-1 TRBV11-2 .
TGTGCCAGCAGCTTAGTTGTCTCAGATACGCAGTATTTT CASSLVVSDTQYF 13 . TRBJ2-3 TRBV7-2 .
TGTGCCAGCAGCCAAGACCCACCCACGGTTAGGGACAATCAGCCCCAGCATTTT CASSQDPPTVRDNQPQHF 18 many TRBJ1-5 TRBV4-2 .
TGTGCCAGCAGCCAGTTTGGACAGGGAGCGAACACCGGGGAGCTGTTTTTT CASSQFGQGANTGELFF 17 . TRBJ2-2 TRBV4-2 TRBD1
TGTGCCAGCAGCAACCCCCTGGGACAGGGGGCTCACGAGCAGTACTTC CASSNPLGQGAHEQYF 16 many TRBJ2-7 TRBV6-6 TRBD1
TGTGCCAGCAGCTTAGGGGGAATGAACACTGAAGCTTTCTTT CASSLGGMNTEAFF 14 many TRBJ1-1 TRBV7-2 .
TGCAGCGTTGTATGGGTCGGGGAGCTGTTTTTT CSVVWVGELFF 11 few TRBJ2-2 TRBV29-1 .
TGTGCCAGCAGTTCCCTATTAGACCCCCGCGAGCAGTACTTC CASSSLLDPREQYF 14 few TRBJ2-7 TRBV12-3/TRBV12-4 .
TGCGCCTGCAGCGTGGGACAGGGGGGCACTGAAGCTTTCTTT CACSVGQGGTEAFF 14 . TRBJ1-1 TRBV5-1 TRBD1
TGCAGTGCTAGCCCAGGGACCTTTGGAGATACGCAGTATTTT CSASPGTFGDTQYF 14 . TRBJ2-3 TRBV20-1 .
TGTGCCAGCAGCGTACAACCGGGGTATCCCCCCGAGCAGTACTTC CASSVQPGYPPEQYF 15 many TRBJ2-7 TRBV11-2 .
TGCAGTGCTAGAGGGCACGTGGTAGAGACCCAGTACTTC CSARGHVVETQYF 13 . TRBJ2-5 TRBV20-1 .
TGTGCCAGCAGCCTGACAGGGGTTAATTCACCCCTCCACTTT CASSLTGVNSPLHF 14 few TRBJ1-6 TRBV14 TRBD1
TGTGCCAGCAGCCCCCTGGGCAGCCACTCTGGAAACACCATATATTTT CASSPLGSHSGNTIYF 16 few TRBJ1-3 TRBV9 .
TGCGCCAGCAGCCCCGCCGGCAGCCACGAGCAGTACTTC CASSPAGSHEQYF 13 . TRBJ2-7 TRBV5-1 .
TGCAGTGCACCCGGGACTAGCGGGAGTATCGATGAGCAGTTCTTC CSAPGTSGSIDEQFF 15 many TRBJ2-1 TRBV20-1 TRBD2
TGTGCCAGCAGTCGACTAGCGGCGAACACCGGGGAGCTGTTTTTT CASSRLAANTGELFF 15 . TRBJ2-2 TRBV14 TRBD2
TGTGCCAGCAGCTCCCGGGACCTCGCCACCGGGGAGCTGTTTTTT CASSSRDLATGELFF 15 many TRBJ2-2 TRBV11-2 .